These 14 T cell receptor beta chains share one sample of origin, sequenced in a study of cytomegalovirus exposure and HLA in healthy donors. It was with 60 Vbeta and 13 Jbeta primers that the PCR ran. Profiling relied on immunoSEQ multiplex PCR, and the TCRdb table lists in-frame clones only, not all of them. The repertoire holds about 160,000 clones, with roughly four fifths as singletons. What was sequenced was PBMCs. Receptors were obtained from a woman in her thirties or forties in good health and CMV-seronegative.

This clone appeared a few times. CDR3 region: CASSPPSGMNTGELFF. Written as DNA, the CDR3 is TGTGCCAGTAGCCCCCCCAGCGGGATGAACACCGGGGAGCTGTTTTTT. V is TRBV19 and J is TRBJ2-2; 7 bases match TRBD2. The junction had 8 bases not matched to a gene; V was cut back by 6 bases and J by 1 base. This CDR3 comprises 16 residues. From germline, CDR1 is LNHDA and CDR2 SQIVND (reference sequence).

The rearrangement joins TRBV27 to TRBJ2-5, with 10 positions matching TRBD1. V was clipped by 6 bases and J by 1 base; unmatched bases: 5. CDR3 length equals 15 residues. The V gene's germline CDR1 is MNHEY and CDR2 SMNVEV (reference sequence). The CDR3 spells CASRGTGVLQETQYF. DNA for the CDR3: TGTGCCAGCAGGGGGACAGGGGTCCTCCAAGAGACCCAGTACTTC.

This sequence joins TRBV2 and TRBJ1-2, with TRBD1 matching 7 bases. Losses at the gene ends were 8 bases for V and 4 bases for J; bases not matched to a gene: 1. CDR1 and CDR2 from the germline V gene are SNHLY and FYNNEI. The CDR3 contains 11 residues. The CDR3 sequence is CASGTAYGYTF. In DNA form, the CDR3 reads TGTGCCAGCGGGACAGCCTATGGCTACACCTTC.

This clone was picked up a small number of times. V usage is TRBV5-1 and J usage is TRBJ2-5, with 7 bases that match TRBD1. Trimming removed 0 bases from V and 2 bases from J; junction bases left unmatched: 4. Looked up from germline, CDR1 is SGHRS and CDR2 is YFSETQ. This CDR3 has 15 residues. CDR3: CASSLGGQSQETQYF. As DNA, the CDR3 is TGCGCCAGCAGCTTGGGGGGACAGTCTCAAGAGACCCAGTACTTC.

The genes are TRBV5-1 and TRBJ2-3; D perhaps matches TRBD2 (5 bases). V lost 1 base and J 10 bases, leaving 10 bases between the germline ends. CDR3 length: 12 amino acids. The germline CDR1 and CDR2 sequences are SGHRS and YFSETQ. DNA for the CDR3: TGCGCCAGCAGCTTGAGTATGGAGGCGCAGTATTTT. This codes for CASSLSMEAQYF.

The chain employs TRBV28 and TRBJ2-7; 11 positions agree with TRBD2. Germline V gene sequence: CDR1 MDHEN, CDR2 SYDVKM. J gave up 7 bases and V 4 bases, and 18 bases lay outside the gene matches. The CDR3 covers 18 residues. The CDR3 protein is CASSSLRLAGSPWGEQYF. The CDR3 nucleotides are TGTGCCAGCAGTTCCCTGAGACTAGCGGGATCCCCCTGGGGTGAGCAGTACTTC.

The chain combines TRBV29-1 with TRBJ2-3, with TRBD2 identical over 7 bases. V was pared by 3 bases and J by 3 bases, with 6 bases of the junction left unmatched. CDR1 SQVTM and CDR2 ANQGSEA come from the germline V gene. This CDR3 comprises 14 residues. This chain's CDR3 is CSVEAAGVTDTQYF. In nucleotides, the CDR3 is TGCAGCGTTGAGGCGGCGGGAGTTACAGATACGCAGTATTTT.

This clone was counted a single time. The chain recombines TRBV5-1 with TRBJ2-2; no reliable D call. The CDR3 totals 14 residues. With 3 bases removed from V and 3 bases from J, the gap between germline ends came to 9 bases. Looked up from germline, CDR1 is SGHRS and CDR2 is YFSETQ. The CDR3 coding sequence is TGCGCCAGCAGCTCTATGGCGGACACCGGGGAGCTGTTTTTT. Translation: CASSSMADTGELFF.

This chain uses TRBV5-6 with TRBJ2-7; 8 positions match TRBD1. Unmatched junction bases numbered 12, after V lost 4 bases and J lost 3 bases. This CDR3 region has 16 residues. Germline lookup yields CDR1 SGHDT and CDR2 YYEEEE. CDR3 loop: CASSLQGGLIGYEQYF. CDR3 coding DNA: TGTGCCAGCAGCCTACAGGGGGGCCTGATAGGCTACGAGCAGTACTTC.

The chain joins TRBV30 to TRBJ2-7; a weak D match, TRBD2 (5 bases). V lost 3 bases to trimming and J lost 6 bases, with 12 bases between them. The CDR3 has 12 amino acids. CDR1 GTSNPN and CDR2 SVGIG come from the germline V gene (reference sequence). This CDR3 reads CAWRSGFVEQYF. The CDR3 nucleotides read TGTGCCTGGAGATCGGGGTTCGTCGAGCAGTACTTC.

Concerning this clone: Germline is not matched at one junction end, which may reflect a read error. The V call is TRBV7-7, the J call TRBJ1-4; D is undetermined. The germline V gene encodes CDR1 SSHAT and CDR2 FNYEAQ (reference sequence). The CDR3 runs to 12 residues. This CDR3 is CASSGEDEKLFF. CDR3 nucleotide sequence: TGTGCTAGCAGCGGAGAGGATGAAAAACTGTTTTTT.

This clone was seen once. The chain carries TRBV30 and TRBJ2-2; tentatively, D is TRBD1 (6 bases). CDR3 length: 14 residues. CDR1 and CDR2 from the germline V gene are GTSNPN and SVGIG (reference sequence). Deletions cut 3 bases from V and 2 bases from J, with 10 bases between. DNA of the CDR3: TGTGCCTGGAGGATAGGGGGAAACACCGGGGAGCTGTTTTTT. Residues: CAWRIGGNTGELFF.

The chain couples TRBV2 to TRBJ1-5; 7 bases are a match to TRBD1. The CDR3 consists of 14 residues. The V gene end was trimmed by 4 bases and the J gene end by 3 bases; junction bases not matched to a gene: 3. Germline V gene sequence: CDR1 SNHLY, CDR2 FYNNEI. The CDR3 region has the DNA TGTGCCAGCAGTGCAGGGGGTGCCAATCAGCCCCAGCATTTT. This codes for CASSAGGANQPQHF.

A few counts support this clone. The chain carries TRBV5-1 and TRBJ2-3; a possible D gene is TRBD2 (6 bases). V was clipped by 4 bases and J by 4 bases, with 16 bases between them. Germline lookup yields CDR1 SGHRS and CDR2 YFSETQ. This CDR3 is built from 15 residues. CDR3 bases: TGCGCCAGCAGCAGCGTTCTCGGGAGTGCAGATACGCAGTATTTT. Amino acid sequence: CASSSVLGSADTQYF.